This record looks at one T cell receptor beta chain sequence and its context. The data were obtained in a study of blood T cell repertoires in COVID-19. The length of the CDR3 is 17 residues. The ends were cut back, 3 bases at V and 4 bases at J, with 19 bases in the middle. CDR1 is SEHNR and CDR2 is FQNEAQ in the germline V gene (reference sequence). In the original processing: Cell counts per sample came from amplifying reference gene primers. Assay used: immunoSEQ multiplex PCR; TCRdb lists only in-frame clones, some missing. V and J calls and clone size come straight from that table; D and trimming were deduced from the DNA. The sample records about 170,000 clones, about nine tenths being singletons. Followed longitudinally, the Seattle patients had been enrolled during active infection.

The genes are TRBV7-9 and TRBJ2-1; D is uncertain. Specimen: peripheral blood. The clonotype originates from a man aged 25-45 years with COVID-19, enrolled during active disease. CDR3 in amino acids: CASSFLPLAGFYNEQFF. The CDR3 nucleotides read TGTGCCAGCAGCTTCTTGCCTCTGGCAGGCTTTTACAATGAGCAGTTCTTC.